The source of this T cell receptor (beta chain) is a study of human T cells and chemical hapten exposure (dated by TCRdb to 2020 to 2023). As for the study more broadly: For sensitization, 2% DPC in acetone was applied to a roughly 2 cm by roughly 2 cm area of upper inner arm skin. Throughout the approximately 26-week study period, patients were also given weekly therapeutic DPC doses on the scalp. Patch testing was performed on the upper back with Finn chambers containing 0.01% DPC, and the patch tests were scored after 6 days according to International Contact Dermatitis Research Group standards. Alopecia areata with under or over 50% scalp involvement, alopecia totalis and alopecia universalis were represented in the patient cohort, which was mostly female. Libraries were combined into a pool for sequencing, and differences in TCR yield between samples came mainly from small differences in library volumes within the pool. In alopecia patients, the study followed how the peripheral blood TCR repertoire changed in vivo over primary and secondary sensitization to diphenylcyclopropenone (DPC), a hapten. Patient blood was sampled pre-sensitization (week 0) and at 2, 6 and about 24 weeks after DPC sensitization. Twenty-nine alopecia patients provided blood for TCR sequencing at one to four time points (pre-sensitization, 2, 6 and 24 weeks). For every blood RNA sample, sequencing covered both the TCR alpha and TCR beta chains. Broad study findings and their caveats: DPC sensitization did not change the number of TCRs with a frequency above 1 in 1000, and there was no evidence of changes in global repertoire structure. Patch test score correlated positively with the number of PT1 expanded TCRs, reaching significance at thresholds 8, 16 and 32 but not at 4. Repeated subsampling changed both the strength of the expansion versus patch-test correlation and the threshold at which that correlation became significant. All patients had alopecia, a presumed autoimmune disease, so their immune response might differ from that of healthy individuals. Compared with pre-sensitization or healthy control sets, expanded TCRs formed significantly more large CDR3 similarity clusters, which is consistent with antigen-driven responses.

CDR1 and CDR2, per the germline V gene, are SGHRS and YFSETQ. After removal of 2 bases from V and 4 bases from J, the junction retains 10 bases not matched to a gene. Including cysteine and phenylalanine, the CDR3 has 16 amino acids. Of all the DNA, just the CDR3 is kept, 48 bases in frame from base 1. Library method: RACE. The run used a NextSeq 500. During library preparation, unique molecular identifiers were attached to individual cDNA molecules so that TCRs could be counted in a quantitative, reproducible way. In the original analysis: Samples had a median of about 96,000 TCRs, with a range from about 23,224 to 690,600. The Decombinator software suite was used to annotate V, J and CDR3 in the TCR reads. For the PS versus PT1 abundance plots, all samples were subsampled to the same number of TCRs (28,000). Expanded TCRs were defined as absent before sensitization and observed at least eight times at the 2-week time point. TCRdb applied fastp at Q25 and MiXCR to the public reads, then kept only in-frame beta chains. Rows with a matching CDR3 protein are joined into one entry that keeps the most common DNA and genes. It is TCRdb's table, rather than the study itself, that gives the V and J calls and clone size. The sample profile shows about 50,000 distinct CDR3 sequences; 9.5% to 10% of them were found once. Of the sample, approximately 10% is held by the ten largest clones.

This specimen's time point label, interpreted: pre-sensitization, week 0. Explained via the paper, the treatment or condition label denotes: therapeutic diphenylcyclopropenone sensitization with weekly scalp DPC. Total RNA was extracted from unfractionated whole blood collected in Tempus Blood RNA tubes. At every patch-test visit, the blood draw took place before the patch test was put on. Patients were eligible if aged 18 to 70, diagnosed with alopecia and judged suitable for DPC therapy, and pregnant patients were excluded. This clonotype has at least ten counts. No cognate antigen has been identified for it. Within one base of it there is no much larger clone, and no base qualities were kept.

This material consisted of whole blood, taken in connection with sensitization to the hapten diphenylcyclopropenone (DPC). This clonotype was obtained from a young woman with alopecia areata. Some clones in this sample may be carry-over from other donors' samples. The chain links TRBV5-1 with TRBJ2-7; TRBD1 agrees with 9 junctional bases. CDR3 region: CASSLTPGQGGYEQYF. The nucleotide sequence reads TGCGCCAGCAGCTTAACCCCGGGACAGGGAGGTTACGAGCAGTACTTC. Reference TRBV5-1 and TRBJ2-7 proteins supply the regions before and after the CDR3; the full variable domain is: KAGVTQTPRYLIKTRGQQVTLSCSPISGHRSVSWYQQTPGQGLQFLFEYFSETQRNKGNFPGRFSGRQFSNSRSEMNVSTLELGDSALYLCASSLTPGQGGYEQYFGPGTRLTVT.